This T cell receptor beta chain comes out of a study of technical replicates of blood from a few donors. Profiling relied on immunoSEQ multiplex PCR, and the TCRdb table lists in-frame clones only, not all of them. The sample has 50,000 to 80,000 clones, less than 90% seen once. Germline CDR1 and CDR2: SGDLS and YYNGEE. V lost 0 bases and J 10 bases, leaving 19 bases between the germline ends. CDR3 length: 15 amino acids. The TCR originated in a human donor in good health. Some clones in this sample may be carry-over from other donors' samples. Sequencing was performed on PBMCs. J is TRBJ1-1 and V is TRBV9; tentative D call: TRBD1 (5 bases). The CDR3 DNA sequence: TGTGCCAGCAGCGTAGGAGGCAGGGAAGACGCCCGAGCTTTCTTT. This translates into CASSVGGREDARAFF.